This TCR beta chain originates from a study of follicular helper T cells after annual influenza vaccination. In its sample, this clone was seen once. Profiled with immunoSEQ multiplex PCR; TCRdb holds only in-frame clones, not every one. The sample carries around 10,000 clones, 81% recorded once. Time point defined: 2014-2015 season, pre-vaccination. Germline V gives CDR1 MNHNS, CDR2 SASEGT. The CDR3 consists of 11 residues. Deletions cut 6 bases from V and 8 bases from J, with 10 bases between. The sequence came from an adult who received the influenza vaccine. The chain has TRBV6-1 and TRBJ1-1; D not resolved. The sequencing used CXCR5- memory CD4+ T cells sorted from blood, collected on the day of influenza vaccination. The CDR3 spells CASSRAPEAFF. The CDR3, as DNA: TGTGCCAGCAGCCGTGCCCCGGAAGCTTTCTTT.